The T cell receptor beta chain under discussion was sequenced for a study of T cell responses to AZD1222 COVID-19 vaccine. Overall study results and limits: Repertoires were obtained solely post-peak T cell response.

In germline, CDR1 is PRHDT, CDR2 FYEKMQ (reference sequence). V trimming: 5 bases; J trimming: 4 bases; junction bases outside the gene matches: 10. This CDR3 comprises 15 residues. Remarks on this clone: Its antigen remains unknown.

Clones were read by immunoSEQ multiplex PCR, and TCRdb kept only the in-frame ones, dropping some. The repertoire has over 130,000 clones, 89% of them found once; the top ten carry over 3.5%. Sequencing used peripheral blood, obtained on day 0 of AZD1222 vaccination. The sequence derives from an adult in good health. The chain uses TRBV13 and TRBJ1-2, with 7 bases fitting TRBD1. The CDR3 DNA sequence: TGTGCCAGCAGCAAGAACAGGGGAGTAGGCTATGGCTACACCTTC. Its translation: CASSKNRGVGYGYTF.